Listed below are T cell receptor beta chains from one sample, sequenced in a study of cytomegalovirus exposure and HLA in healthy donors. The table came from immunoSEQ multiplex PCR; TCRdb's copy has only in-frame clones and leaves some out. This table holds around 180,000 clones, roughly 80% found once. The source material was PBMCs. These receptors all stem from a male donor in good health and CMV-seronegative. The CDR3 runs from the conserved cysteine through the conserved F or W. The order of the fields is J gene, V gene, D gene, clone size, CDR3 DNA, CDR3 protein. D genes are given only for firm matches. Not every row has a clone size; where given, it reads once, few, many or a size class.

>TRBJ2-7|TRBV6-1|.|.
TGTGCCAGCAGTGAATCGGGCAGGGCTGGGGAGCAGTACTTC
CASSESGRAGEQYF
>TRBJ1-6|TRBV29-1|.|.
TGCAGTTATCTGATTGCTCCCGGGTATGTTTCACCCCTCCACTTT
CSYLIAPGYVSPLHF
>TRBJ2-3|TRBV9|TRBD2|.
TGTGCCAGCAGCGTAGCCGCAGCGGGGGGGCCGGGAGATACGCAGTATTTT
CASSVAAAGGPGDTQYF
>TRBJ2-1|TRBV6-5|.|.
TGTGCCAGCAGTTACGGGCAGGCCAATGAGCAGTTCTTC
CASSYGQANEQFF
>TRBJ2-7|TRBV6-1|TRBD2|.
TGTGCCAGCAGTGAAGGGGAGGGACCTAGGGAGCAGTACTTC
CASSEGEGPREQYF
>TRBJ1-6|TRBV19|.|.
TGTGCCAGTAGACCCGGTCGGGATGATTCACCCCTCCACTTT
CASRPGRDDSPLHF
>TRBJ2-7|TRBV7-9|.|once
TGTTCCAGCAGCTTCAACACCTACGAGCAGTACTTC
CSSSFNTYEQYF
>TRBJ2-2|TRBV5-1|.|.
TGCGCCAGCAGCTTTACAGGGTCCGGGGAGCTGTTTTTT
CASSFTGSGELFF
>TRBJ2-3|TRBV6-6|TRBD2|.
TGTGCCAGCAGGGGACTAGCGGGGGGTAGCACAGATACGCAGTATTTT
CASRGLAGGSTDTQYF
>TRBJ1-3|TRBV30|TRBD1|.
TGTGCCTGGAGTGTGAGACAGGGCCGAATAACTGGAAACACCATATATTTT
CAWSVRQGRITGNTIYF
>TRBJ2-1|TRBV2|TRBD2|.
TGTGCCAGCAGGGAAACCACTAGCGGCACCTACAATGAGCAGTTCTTC
CASRETTSGTYNEQFF
>TRBJ2-7|TRBV25-1|TRBD1|.
TGTGCCAGCAGCAGTACAGGGGGCAAGGGGGAGCAGTACTTC
CASSSTGGKGEQYF
>TRBJ2-3|TRBV28|TRBD2|.
TGTGCCAGCAGTTCCCTCCCAATAGCGGGAGCGAGCTCAGATACGCAGTATTTT
CASSSLPIAGASSDTQYF
>TRBJ2-2|TRBV9|.|.
TGTGCCAGCAGCGAGACTGGGGCTAGGGAGCTGTTTTTT
CASSETGARELFF
>TRBJ2-3|TRBV6-1|.|few
TGTGCCAGCAGTGAAGAGGGGGGGACAGATACGCAGTATTTT
CASSEEGGTDTQYF
>TRBJ2-1|TRBV6-4|.|.
TGTGCCAGCAGTGCCCTTCTACGGGGGGAGCAGTTCTTC
CASSALLRGEQFF
>TRBJ1-1|TRBV6-5|TRBD1|.
TGTGCCAGCAGTTATAGACAGGGGGCATCTGAAGCTTTCTTT
CASSYRQGASEAFF
>TRBJ1-1|TRBV4-3|TRBD1|.
TGCGCCAGCAGCCAAGACAGGGGGCACCCCGGGGACACTGAAGCTTTCTTT
CASSQDRGHPGDTEAFF
>TRBJ2-7|TRBV5-4|TRBD2|.
TGTGCCAGCAGCTTAGATGGGGGGAGGGGTTACGAGCAGTACTTC
CASSLDGGRGYEQYF
>TRBJ1-1|TRBV7-2|TRBD1|.
TGTGCCAGCAGCTTAGTTGGCCGACAGGGGTTATACACTGAAGCTTTCTTT
CASSLVGRQGLYTEAFF
>TRBJ2-2|TRBV7-2|TRBD2|.
TGTGCCAGCAGCGACCGGAGCGGGGGGGTTGCCGGGGAGCTGTTTTTT
CASSDRSGGVAGELFF
>TRBJ1-2|TRBV19|TRBD1|.
TGTGCCAGTAGTAGGGACAGGGACAACTATGGCTACACCTTC
CASSRDRDNYGYTF